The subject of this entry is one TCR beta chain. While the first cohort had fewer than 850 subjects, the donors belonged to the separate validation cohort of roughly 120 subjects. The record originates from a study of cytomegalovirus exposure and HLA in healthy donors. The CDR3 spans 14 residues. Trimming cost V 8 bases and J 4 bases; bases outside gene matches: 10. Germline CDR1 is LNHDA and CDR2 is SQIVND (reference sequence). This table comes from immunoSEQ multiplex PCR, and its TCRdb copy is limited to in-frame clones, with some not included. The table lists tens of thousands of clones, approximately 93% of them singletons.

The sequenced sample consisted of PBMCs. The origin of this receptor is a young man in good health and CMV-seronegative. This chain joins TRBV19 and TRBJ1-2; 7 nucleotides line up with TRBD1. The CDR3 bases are TGTGCCAGTCATAAAAGGGGGCCCGGCTATGGCTACACCTTC. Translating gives CASHKRGPGYGYTF.